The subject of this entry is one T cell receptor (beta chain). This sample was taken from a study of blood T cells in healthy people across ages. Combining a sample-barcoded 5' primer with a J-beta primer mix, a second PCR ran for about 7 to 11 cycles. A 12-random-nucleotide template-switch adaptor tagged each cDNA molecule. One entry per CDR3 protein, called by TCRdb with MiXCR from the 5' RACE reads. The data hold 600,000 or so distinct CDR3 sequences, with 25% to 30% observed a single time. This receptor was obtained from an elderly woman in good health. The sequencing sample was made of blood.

CDR3 coding DNA: TGTGCCAGCAGTCGAAGTCGGGTGAACACTGAAGCTTTCTTT. This translates into CASSRSRVNTEAFF. The V gene is TRBV6-2 or TRBV6-3, the J gene TRBJ1-1; D not resolved. Trimming shortened V by 5 bases and J by 0 bases, and 10 bases separated the two germline ends. Germline V gene lookup returns CDR1 MNHEY and CDR2 SVGEGT. There are 14 residues in the CDR3.